A selection of T cell receptor beta chains follows, all from one sample in a study of Ad26.COV2.S vaccination and SARS-CoV-2 variants. Here immunoSEQ multiplex PCR was the method, and the copy in TCRdb shows in-frame clones only, minus some. The data show about 320,000 clones, approximately 86% seen once. The source was peripheral blood, collected in a trial of Ad26.COV2.S vaccine versus placebo. The receptors were sampled from a person aged 18-60 years who received the Ad26.COV2.S COVID-19 vaccine or a placebo. Both conserved end residues are part of each CDR3. The D gene is left open where the match is weak. The size of a clone is reported for some rows only, either as once, few or many, or as a class for expanded clones.

J	size	length	D	V	CDR3	DNA
TRBJ1-4	NA	16	NA	TRBV19	CASSIEGHATNEKLFF	TGTGCCAGTAGTATAGAGGGCCATGCAACTAATGAAAAACTGTTTTTT
TRBJ2-3	NA	16	TRBD1	TRBV7-2	CASSSPSTGARDTQYF	TGTGCCAGCAGTTCCCCCTCGACAGGGGCAAGAGATACGCAGTATTTT
TRBJ2-1	NA	15	TRBD1	TRBV19	CASSIQGTAYNEQFF	TGTGCCAGTAGTATACAGGGGACAGCCTACAATGAGCAGTTCTTC
TRBJ2-7	NA	13	TRBD2	TRBV30	CAWSGTSVGEQYF	TGTGCCTGGAGTGGGACTAGCGTGGGCGAGCAGTACTTC
TRBJ1-6	NA	23	NA	TRBV7-8	CASSPAGTRGHMGKSSYNSPLHF	TGTGCCAGCAGCCCCGCCGGGACACGGGGACATATGGGGAAGAGCTCCTATAATTCACCCCTCCACTTT
TRBJ1-1	NA	13	NA	TRBV19	CASSTRDNREAFF	TGTGCCAGTAGTACCCGGGACAATAGGGAAGCTTTCTTT
TRBJ2-1	NA	17	TRBD2	TRBV2	CASLKPSGGPLSNEQFF	TGTGCCAGCCTCAAGCCTAGCGGGGGGCCTCTATCGAATGAGCAGTTCTTC
TRBJ2-2	NA	17	TRBD1	TRBV14	CASSPRGDRLSLGELFF	TGTGCCAGCAGCCCCCGCGGGGACAGGCTAAGCCTGGGGGAGCTGTTTTTT
TRBJ2-1	NA	14	NA	TRBV10-3	CAISVGGSYNEQFF	TGTGCCATCAGTGTTGGGGGGTCCTACAATGAGCAGTTCTTC
TRBJ1-5	NA	14	NA	TRBV7-8	CASSSRQPNQPQHF	TGTGCCAGCAGCTCACGGCAACCCAATCAGCCCCAGCATTTT
TRBJ2-1	NA	15	NA	TRBV5-6	CATTPRASSYNEQFF	TGTGCCACCACCCCCAGGGCCTCCTCTTACAATGAGCAGTTCTTC
TRBJ2-1	NA	13	TRBD1	TRBV10-3	CATGQGGLNEQFF	TGTGCCACCGGACAGGGTGGTTTGAATGAGCAGTTCTTC
TRBJ1-2	NA	12	TRBD1	TRBV10-3	CASGGTAYGYTF	TGTGCTTCCGGTGGGACAGCCTATGGCTACACCTTC
TRBJ2-3	NA	12	NA	TRBV12-3/TRBV12-4	CASSPKGDTQYF	TGTGCCAGCAGCCCCAAGGGAGATACGCAGTATTTT
TRBJ1-6	few	16	TRBD1	TRBV6-2/TRBV6-3	CASSTAGQGFNSPLHF	TGTGCCAGCAGTACCGCGGGACAGGGGTTCAATTCACCCCTCCACTTT
TRBJ2-7	few	14	NA	TRBV18	CASSPLQGPSEQYF	TGTGCCAGCTCCCCCCTTCAGGGTCCCTCCGAGCAGTACTTC
TRBJ1-3	NA	14	NA	TRBV3-1/TRBV3-2	CASRYTGPGNTIYF	TGTGCCAGCAGGTACACAGGGCCTGGAAACACCATATATTTT
TRBJ2-7	NA	14	NA	TRBV5-6	CASTGEARRYEQYF	TGTGCCAGCACCGGGGAGGCTAGGCGCTACGAGCAGTACTTC
TRBJ2-7	NA	15	TRBD2	TRBV6-5	CASSPGTSGGNEQYF	TGTGCCAGCAGTCCTGGGACTAGCGGGGGCAACGAGCAGTACTTC
TRBJ1-1	NA	14	NA	TRBV7-9	CASSSDRPNTEAFF	TGTGCCAGCAGCTCCGACAGGCCGAACACTGAAGCTTTCTTT
TRBJ2-6	NA	18	TRBD2	TRBV6-6	CASSHRGGGRSGANVLTF	TGTGCCAGCAGTCACCGCGGGGGGGGCCGCTCTGGGGCCAACGTCCTGACTTTC
TRBJ2-7	NA	15	TRBD1	TRBV7-2	CASSSADRTLGKQYF	TGTGCCAGCAGCTCGGCGGACAGGACCCTTGGGAAGCAGTACTTC
TRBJ1-1	NA	13	NA	TRBV7-2	CASSLAPREVAFF	TGTGCCAGCAGCTTAGCGCCCAGGGAGGTAGCTTTCTTT
TRBJ1-1	NA	12	NA	TRBV29-1	CSVGLKNTEAFF	TGCAGCGTTGGGTTGAAGAACACTGAAGCTTTCTTT
TRBJ1-1	NA	13	TRBD1	TRBV18	CASSRTGGTEAFF	TGTGCCAGCTCACGAACAGGGGGCACTGAAGCTTTCTTT
TRBJ2-7	NA	14	NA	TRBV9	CASSETPGSYEQYF	TGTGCCAGCAGCGAGACCCCGGGGTCCTACGAGCAGTACTTC
TRBJ2-5	NA	18	NA	TRBV19	CASSRFLHQTSTKETQYF	TGTGCCAGTAGTCGATTTCTCCATCAGACTAGTACAAAAGAGACCCAGTACTTC
TRBJ2-7	NA	14	NA	TRBV7-2	CASSTTHGTYEQYF	TGTGCCAGCAGCACGACCCACGGGACCTACGAGCAGTACTTC
TRBJ2-7	NA	15	TRBD2	TRBV6-2/TRBV6-3	CASSYRRGVTYEQYF	TGTGCCAGCAGTTACCGGCGGGGGGTAACCTACGAGCAGTACTTC
TRBJ2-3	NA	14	NA	TRBV5-8	CASNRRTWEDTQYF	TGTGCCAGCAACCGTAGGACCTGGGAAGATACGCAGTATTTT
TRBJ2-1	NA	15	TRBD2	TRBV5-1	CASSLEARGGNEQFF	TGCGCCAGCAGCTTGGAGGCACGGGGGGGAAATGAGCAGTTCTTC
TRBJ1-2	many	12	NA	TRBV2	CASTGQRYGYTF	TGTGCCAGCACTGGACAGCGCTATGGCTACACCTTC
TRBJ2-1	NA	11	NA	TRBV12-3/TRBV12-4	CASSLYREQFF	TGTGCCAGCAGTTTATATAGGGAGCAGTTCTTC
TRBJ2-7	NA	14	NA	TRBV6-5	CASSTQWGAYEQYF	TGTGCCAGCAGTACCCAATGGGGGGCCTACGAGCAGTACTTC
TRBJ2-7	NA	14	NA	TRBV18	CASSAIGISYEQYF	TGTGCCAGCTCAGCCATAGGAATTTCCTACGAGCAGTACTTC
TRBJ1-1	once	14	TRBD1	TRBV6-6	CASSWDRGITEAFF	TGTGCCAGCAGTTGGGACAGGGGAATCACTGAAGCTTTCTTT
TRBJ2-2	NA	12	NA	TRBV25-1	CASKANTGELFF	TGTGCCAGCAAGGCAAACACCGGGGAGCTGTTTTTT